The 9 T cell receptor beta chains below all came from one sample that was sequenced in a study of blood T cell repertoires in COVID-19. Using immunoSEQ multiplex PCR, the repertoire was profiled, and TCRdb retains in-frame clones only, with some absent. The table has under 200,000 clones, under 85% seen once; the top ten hold 2.8%. The source material was peripheral blood. The receptors shown here come from a man in his 70s with acute or convalescent COVID-19.

This rearrangement joins TRBV11-1 to TRBJ2-7; possible D gene TRBD1, 6 bases. The CDR3 has 15 residues. Deletions cut 6 bases from V and 2 bases from J, with 17 bases between. Per germline, CDR1 SGHAT and CDR2 FQDESV (reference sequence). The chain's CDR3 is CASSLNRVSAYEQYF. The CDR3, as DNA: TGTGCCAGCAGTTTGAACAGGGTTAGCGCCTACGAGCAGTACTTC.

The gene calls are TRBV11-1 and TRBJ1-1, with D perhaps matching TRBD1 (5 bases). Germline V gene data show CDR1 as SGHAT and CDR2 as FQDESV (reference sequence). V lost 3 bases, J lost 5 bases, and 10 bases lay in between. The CDR3 is 13 residues long. The CDR3 DNA follows: TGTGCCAGCAGCTTGGCAGGGAAGACTGAAGCTTTCTTT. It translates to CASSLAGKTEAFF.

J is TRBJ2-1 and V is TRBV5-1; 11 bases match TRBD2. Trimming at V came to 4 bases and at J to 0 bases, leaving 9 bases not matched to a gene. The V gene's germline CDR1 is SGHRS and CDR2 YFSETQ. The CDR3 has 18 residues. In nucleotides, the CDR3 is TGCGCCAGCAGCACTCCTTCCGGGACTAGCGGCTCCTACAATGAGCAGTTCTTC. It translates to CASSTPSGTSGSYNEQFF.

The V call is TRBV30, the J call TRBJ1-1, with D maybe TRBD1 (6 bases). V dropped 0 bases and J dropped 7 bases, with 12 bases sitting between them. CDR1 and CDR2 (germline): GTSNPN, SVGIG (reference sequence). This CDR3 spans 13 amino acids. The CDR3 sequence is CAWSVLGGIEAFF. DNA of the CDR3: TGTGCCTGGAGTGTACTTGGGGGCATTGAAGCTTTCTTT.

The chain couples TRBV28 to TRBJ1-2; D gene unclear. V was pared by 2 bases and J by 8 bases, with 12 bases between. CDR3 length: 13 amino acids. Germline-derived CDR1 and CDR2 are MDHEN and SYDVKM. The DNA of the CDR3 is TGTGCCAGCAGTTTAATGGACTCTCGCGGCTACACCTTC. Translation: CASSLMDSRGYTF.

The CDR3 sequence: CASSSPRQGARTGELFF. The CDR3 DNA sequence: TGTGCCAGCAGTTCACCGCGACAGGGGGCGCGAACCGGGGAGCTGTTTTTT. The chain has TRBV27 and TRBJ2-2, with 10 bases matching TRBD1. The CDR3 runs 17 residues. Germline loops: CDR1 MNHEY, CDR2 SMNVEV (reference sequence). With V trimmed by 4 bases and J by 5 bases, 10 bases remained unmatched.

The chain uses TRBV5-1 and TRBJ2-5; 11 bases fit TRBD2. This CDR3 region has 16 residues. Unmatched junction bases numbered 7, after V lost 4 bases and J lost 2 bases. Germline CDR1 is SGHRS and CDR2 is YFSETQ. The CDR3 bases are TGCGCCAGCAGCCGGGGACTAGCGGCAGCACAAGAGACCCAGTACTTC. It codes for CASSRGLAAAQETQYF.

The chain uses TRBV4-1 and TRBJ1-2; 7 bases match TRBD1. The CDR3 covers 17 residues. The J segment lost 3 bases and the V segment lost 0 bases, leaving 10 bases of the junction unmatched. In germline, CDR1 is MGHRA, CDR2 YSYEKL. CDR3 residues: CASSQDGGQLNYYGYTF. The CDR3 DNA is TGCGCCAGCAGCCAAGATGGGGGACAGCTCAACTACTATGGCTACACCTTC.

The chain couples TRBV24-1 to TRBJ2-3; 9 bases match TRBD2. CDR1 and CDR2 from the germline V gene are KGHDR and SFDVKD. J lost 0 bases, V lost 2 bases, and 5 bases had no gene match. This CDR3 is built from 17 residues. The CDR3 protein is CATSDSSGGLSTDTQYF. The CDR3 DNA follows: TGTGCCACCAGTGATTCGAGCGGGGGGCTTAGCACAGATACGCAGTATTTT.